The next 28 T cell receptor beta chains were all read from a single sample in a study of blood T cells in healthy people across ages. Through a sample-barcoded 5' primer and a J-beta primer mix, a second PCR was run for roughly 6 to 11 cycles. TCRdb redid the calling of the 5' RACE reads with MiXCR, one entry per CDR3 protein. The sample lists roughly 680,000 distinct CDR3 sequences; approximately 52% were seen once. Sequenced material: blood. Receptors were obtained from a woman of 80 years or more in good health.

The chain employs TRBV6-6 and TRBJ1-1; D not certain. With 8 bases removed from V and 13 bases from J, the gap between germline ends came to 17 bases. Germline V lookup: CDR1 MNHNY, CDR2 SVGAGI (reference sequence). The CDR3 contains 11 residues. In DNA, the CDR3 is TGTGCCAGCTCGAACGCGGGGAATGTTTTCTTT. This gives the protein CASSNAGNVFF.

The chain is built from TRBV14 and TRBJ1-6; D is unclear. The germline V gene encodes CDR1 SGHDN and CDR2 FVKESK. The CDR3 spans 15 residues. V was trimmed by 2 bases and J by 7 bases, leaving 12 bases between them. CDR3 protein: CASSQRATANSPLHF. As DNA, the CDR3 is TGTGCCAGCAGCCAAAGGGCGACGGCCAATTCACCCCTCCACTTT.

The CDR3 protein is CAWSVRGLVGVTQYF. CDR3 in DNA: TGTGCCTGGAGTGTACGGGGACTAGTGGGGGTAACGCAGTATTTT. The rearrangement joins TRBV30 to TRBJ2-3; 8 bases are a match to TRBD2. The V gene's germline CDR1 is GTSNPN and CDR2 SVGIG (reference sequence). V trimming: 0 bases; J trimming: 9 bases; junction bases outside the gene matches: 11. CDR3 length equals 15 residues.

This clonotype was found many times. V usage is TRBV7-3 and J usage is TRBJ2-7; D is ambiguous. V dropped 4 bases and J dropped 2 bases, with 18 bases sitting between them. Germline-derived CDR1 and CDR2 are SGHTA and FQGTGA. The CDR3 extends over 16 amino acids. The CDR3 region has the DNA TGTGCCAGCAGCTCTCCGCTGACACCCAAGCCCTACGAGCAGTACTTC. Translating it yields CASSSPLTPKPYEQYF.

This clonotype was found many times. The chain recombines TRBV27 with TRBJ2-3; 15 nucleotides line up with TRBD2. The V gene's germline CDR1 is MNHEY and CDR2 SMNVEV (reference sequence). The CDR3 covers 18 residues. The trim removed 6 bases at V and 1 base at J, leaving 8 bases unmatched. CDR3 region: CASRPGLAGGRRTDTQYF. The CDR3 bases are TGTGCCAGCAGACCGGGACTAGCGGGGGGCAGGCGCACAGATACGCAGTATTTT.

The V gene is TRBV20-1, the J gene TRBJ2-7, with 8 nucleotides matching TRBD2. Unmatched junction bases numbered 16, after V lost 6 bases and J lost 3 bases. The germline CDR1 and CDR2 sequences are DFQATT and SNEGSKA (reference sequence). This CDR3 spans 16 amino acids. CDR3 sequence reads: CSAPSGAGGTFYEQYF. CDR3 coding DNA: TGCAGTGCCCCGTCTGGGGCGGGGGGAACATTCTACGAGCAGTACTTC.

The chain employs TRBV5-1 and TRBJ1-1; D not certain. Trimming removed 1 base from V and 0 bases from J, with 10 bases in between. The germline V gene has CDR1 SGHRS and CDR2 YFSETQ. This CDR3 comprises 15 residues. For the CDR3, the DNA is TGCGCCAGCAGCTTGTCTCCGGTTATGAACACTGAAGCTTTCTTT. It codes for CASSLSPVMNTEAFF.

This clonotype occurred once. The gene calls are TRBV7-2 and TRBJ2-4; possible D gene TRBD1, 5 bases. Germline V gene lookup returns CDR1 SGHTA and CDR2 FQGNSA. Deletions cut 1 base from V and 6 bases from J, with 16 bases between. The CDR3 spans 16 residues. CDR3 nucleotide sequence: TGTGCCAGCAGCTTAGGTTATGGGGCCTTCGGAAACATTCAGTACTTC. This translates into CASSLGYGAFGNIQYF.

Note on this clonotype: Sequence at one end of the junction differs from germline and may be a read error. V gene TRBV30 combines with J gene TRBJ2-3; no definite D call. The CDR3 contains 12 residues. Per the germline V gene, CDR1 is GTSNPN and CDR2 is SVGIG (reference sequence). CDR3 region: CAWSLSTDMQYF. CDR3 DNA: TGTGCCTGGAGTCTTAGCACAGATATGCAGTATTTT. Combining the CDR3 with reference TRBV30 and TRBJ2-3 gives the whole variable domain SQTIHQWPATLVQPVGSPLSLECTVEGTSNPNLYWYRQAAGRGLQLLFYSVGIGQISSEVPQNLSASRPQDRQFILSSKKLLLSDSGFYLCAWSLSTDMQYFGPGTRLTVL.

This clonotype was counted at least ten times. The V gene is TRBV6-6, the J gene TRBJ2-1; a weak D match, TRBD2 (6 bases). The length of the CDR3 is 13 residues. Germline-derived CDR1 and CDR2 are MNHNY and SVGAGI (reference sequence). The CDR3 DNA is TGTGCTTGCGGGGCTAGCTCCTACAATGAGCAGTTCTTC. This gives the protein CACGASSYNEQFF.

This clonotype came up many times. The chain recombines TRBV5-5 with TRBJ2-5; D is unresolved. CDR3 length: 14 residues. Per the germline V gene, CDR1 is SGHKS and CDR2 is YYEKEE (reference sequence). V was shortened by 2 bases and J by 0 bases, with 8 bases between the two germline ends. The CDR3 DNA sequence: TGTGCCAGCAGCTTTGCAGGAAACCAAGAGACCCAGTACTTC. Protein: CASSFAGNQETQYF.

A word on this clonotype: A read error may be the cause here, since a much bigger clone is one base away. V gene TRBV7-2 combines with J gene TRBJ2-1; 9 bases match TRBD2. The CDR3 is made up of 15 amino acids. CDR1 and CDR2 from the germline V gene are SGHTA and FQGNSA. The CDR3 bases are TGTGCCGGCAGCTTAGGCGGGAGGGGAACTAATGAGCAGTTCTTC. Protein sequence: CAGSLGGRGTNEQFF.

This clonotype has just a few counts. CDR3 loop: CASSPAGTGNNEQFF. The CDR3 nucleotides read TGCGCCAGCAGCCCCGCCGGGACAGGTAACAATGAGCAGTTCTTC. This chain joins TRBV5-1 and TRBJ2-1, with 8 bases identical to TRBD1. CDR3 length: 15 amino acids. V lost 4 bases and J lost 5; bases outside the gene matches: 8. CDR1 and CDR2 from the germline V gene are SGHRS and YFSETQ.

The chain joins TRBV28 to TRBJ2-5; D is possibly TRBD1 (5 bases). CDR3 size: 13 residues. Germline loops: CDR1 MDHEN, CDR2 SYDVKM. V was cut by 4 bases and J by 13 bases, with 19 bases left in between. In DNA, the CDR3 is TGTGCCAGCAGTTATCGTTTTGGGGCCATGGGGTACTTC. Its translation is CASSYRFGAMGYF.

The V and J genes are TRBV12-3 or TRBV12-4 and TRBJ1-2; 12 bases map to TRBD1. This CDR3 has 14 amino acids. The V segment lost 6 bases and the J segment 4 bases; nucleotides outside the gene matches: 3. In DNA, the CDR3 is TGTGCCAGCAGGGGGACAGGGGGCGTCTATGGCTACACCTTC. Protein: CASRGTGGVYGYTF.

This clonotype has just a few counts. The chain carries TRBV11-1 and TRBJ2-1; the D is unclear. Germline V gives CDR1 SGHAT, CDR2 FQDESV (reference sequence). There are 15 residues in the CDR3. Trimming took 1 base from V and 0 from J, leaving 7 bases between them. CDR3 DNA: TGTGCCAGCAGCTTAGGCAGGAACTCCTACAATGAGCAGTTCTTC. It encodes CASSLGRNSYNEQFF.

This clonotype was seen a few times. This may arise from a read error, as a much more abundant clone is one base away. This chain joins TRBV30 and TRBJ2-4, with 7 bases identical to TRBD2. With the DNA end fitting TRBJ2-7 better, the J assignment may be wrong. CDR1 is GTSNPN and CDR2 is SVGIG in the germline V gene (reference sequence). The CDR3 has 12 amino acids. CDR3 amino acids: CAGSLAGYEQYF. The CDR3 DNA is TGTGCCGGGAGTTTAGCGGGTTACGAGCAGTACTTC.

This clonotype was recorded a few times. V usage is TRBV20-1 and J usage is TRBJ2-1, with no clear D. The ends were cut back, 3 bases at V and 4 bases at J, with 16 bases in the middle. Germline loops: CDR1 DFQATT, CDR2 SNEGSKA (reference sequence). CDR3 length: 15 amino acids. CDR3 loop: CSASSRRTSYNEQFF. DNA of the CDR3: TGCAGTGCTAGTTCGCGGCGGACCTCTTACAATGAGCAGTTCTTC.

Regarding this clonotype: A much larger clonotype is one base distant, so this may be a read error. This chain joins TRBV29-1 and TRBJ2-7; no definite D call. The end of the DNA is better explained by TRBJ2-5, so the J call may be wrong. Germline CDR1 is SQVTM and CDR2 is ANQGSEA. The CDR3 is 12 residues long. This CDR3 reads CSVPGGSETQYF. As DNA, the CDR3 is TGCAGCGTCCCCGGCGGAAGTGAGACCCAGTACTTC.

The CDR3 DNA is TGTGCCAGCAGTCCCCCGGGACCCTCTTTTGTCGAGCAGTACTTC. Its translation is CASSPPGPSFVEQYF. The V call is TRBV12-3 or TRBV12-4, the J call TRBJ2-7; D tentatively fits TRBD1 or TRBD2 (5 bases each). V was shortened by 5 bases and J by 6 bases, with 20 bases between the two germline ends. The CDR3 consists of 15 residues.

This clonotype was recorded at least ten times. CDR3 sequence: CASSAASGGFSTDTQYF. For the CDR3, the DNA is TGTGCCAGCAGCGCAGCTAGCGGGGGATTTAGCACAGATACGCAGTATTTT. V usage is TRBV9 and J usage is TRBJ2-3; 10 nucleotides match TRBD2. This CDR3 contains 17 residues. In germline, CDR1 is SGDLS, CDR2 YYNGEE. The J segment lost 0 bases and the V segment lost 3 bases, leaving 7 bases of the junction unmatched.

This clonotype was recorded a few times. This chain joins TRBV3-1 and TRBJ2-2; 13 positions match TRBD2. The germline CDR1 and CDR2 sequences are LGHDT and YNNKEL (reference sequence). The CDR3 consists of 17 residues. Trimming took 4 bases from V and 0 from J; bases not matched to a gene: 2. In DNA form, the CDR3 reads TGTGCCAGCAGCCGCGGACTAGCGGGAGCGAACACCGGGGAGCTGTTTTTT. Protein: CASSRGLAGANTGELFF.

The chain has TRBV25-1 and TRBJ2-5; D is undetermined. Germline V gene data show CDR1 as MGHDK and CDR2 as SYGVNS. Trimming cost V 1 base and J 5 bases, with 11 bases left between them. The CDR3 runs to 14 residues. This CDR3 reads CASSESLSVETQYF. As DNA, the CDR3 is TGTGCCAGCAGTGAATCGCTTAGTGTGGAGACCCAGTACTTC. Full variable domain (missing parts from reference TRBV25-1 and TRBJ2-5): EADIYQTPRYLVIGTGKKITLECSQTMGHDKMYWYQQDPGMELHLIHYSYGVNSTEKGDLSSESTVSRIRTEHFPLTLESARPSHTSQYLCASSESLSVETQYFGPGTRLLVL.

J is TRBJ2-1 and V is TRBV11-2; 10 bases fit TRBD2. The CDR3 is 15 amino acids. Germline V gene sequence: CDR1 SGHAT, CDR2 FQNNGV. The V and J ends lost 3 bases and 10 bases, in that order; junction bases with no gene match: 9. This CDR3 is CASSFPLAGVGEQFF. The DNA of the CDR3 is TGTGCCAGCAGCTTCCCGCTAGCGGGGGTCGGAGAGCAGTTCTTC.

The J gene is TRBJ2-7, the V gene TRBV27, with D perhaps TRBD1 (5 bases). Germline V gene data show CDR1 as MNHEY and CDR2 as SMNVEV (reference sequence). The V end was cut by 4 bases, the J end by 1 base, with 14 bases between. The CDR3 covers 15 residues. This CDR3 is CASSWQGSDSYEQYF. The CDR3 region has the DNA TGTGCCAGCAGTTGGCAGGGTAGTGATTCCTACGAGCAGTACTTC.

This clonotype has just a few counts. The chain has TRBV5-1 and TRBJ2-1; no clear D gene. The J call is doubtful: the DNA matches TRBJ2-7 better. In germline, CDR1 is SGHRS, CDR2 YFSETQ. This CDR3 has 13 amino acids. The CDR3 DNA reads TGCGCCAGCAGCCAGGACCGATACAATGAGCAGTACTTC. Its protein is CASSQDRYNEQYF.

The CDR3 spells CGAGPGRVEQFF. The CDR3 nucleotides read TGTGGGGCGGGGCCAGGCCGTGTTGAGCAGTTCTTC. The chain links TRBV6-6 to TRBJ2-1, with D possibly being TRBD2 (6 bases). CDR1 and CDR2 (germline): MNHNY, SVGAGI (reference sequence). The CDR3 runs 12 residues.

A remark on this clonotype: The junction does not match germline at one end; this may be a read error. The CDR3 bases are TGTACCAGCAGTCCCGGGGACAGGGGGTACGAGCAGTACTTC. Translation: CTSSPGDRGYEQYF. The chain is built from TRBV28 and TRBJ2-7; 11 bases are shared with TRBD1. The germline CDR1 and CDR2 sequences are MDHEN and SYDVKM. The CDR3 runs 14 residues.